This T cell receptor (beta chain) was observed in a study of T cell responses to AZD1222 COVID-19 vaccine. Some clones are missing from TCRdb's copy, which holds only in-frame ones; the method was immunoSEQ multiplex PCR. The sample includes around 99,000 clones, about nine tenths of them seen just once. Germline trimming cut 2 bases from V and 9 bases from J; bases unmatched to any gene: 12. The germline V gene has CDR1 SGHTA and CDR2 FQGNSA. The CDR3 is 16 residues long. Regarding the study as a whole: Just six AZD1222 recipients tested seropositive at baseline.

This clone was observed once. Its antigen is as yet unknown. Specimen: peripheral blood, collected 28 days after the second AZD1222 dose. The chain joins TRBV7-2 to TRBJ2-4, with TRBD2 identical over 8 bases. This clonotype was obtained from an adult who received the AZD1222 COVID-19 vaccine. CDR3 residues: CASSLSAGGLDAIQYF. CDR3 in DNA: TGTGCCAGCAGCTTATCCGCGGGAGGCCTCGATGCCATTCAGTACTTC. Supplemented by reference TRBV7-2 and TRBJ2-4, the full variable domain reads GAGVSQSPSNKVTEKGKDVELRCDPISGHTALYWYRQSLGQGLEFLIYFQGNSAPDKSGLPSDRFSAERTGGSVSTLTIQRTQQEDSAVYLCASSLSAGGLDAIQYFGAGTRLSVL.